The 18 T cell receptor beta chains below come from one sample, sequenced in a study of blood T cell repertoires in COVID-19. Some clones are missing from TCRdb's copy, which holds only in-frame ones; the method was immunoSEQ multiplex PCR. This sample has 200,000 to 250,000 clones, with about 90% found just once. Material for sequencing was PBMCs or T cells enriched from blood (not recorded which). The receptors come from a man aged 30 to 39 who had been exposed to COVID-19.

This clone has just one count. The chain is built from TRBV7-3 and TRBJ2-3; the match to TRBD2 covers 13 bases. CDR1 and CDR2 (germline): SGHTA, FQGTGA. There are 15 residues in the CDR3. The V segment lost 6 bases and the J segment 5 bases; nucleotides outside the gene matches: 5. For the CDR3, the DNA is TGTGCCAGCAGTTCGAGGACTAGCGGGGGAGATACGCAGTATTTT. It encodes CASSSRTSGGDTQYF.

This clone was seen only once. The V and J genes are TRBV18 and TRBJ1-6; D is perhaps TRBD1 (6 bases). Trimming took off 7 bases at V and 6 bases at J, with 13 bases between the two ends. Per germline, CDR1 KGHSH and CDR2 LQKENI. CDR3 length: 14 residues. CDR3 sequence reads: CASFQGMSNSPLHF. CDR3 bases: TGTGCCAGCTTCCAGGGGATGAGTAATTCACCCCTCCACTTT. Variable domain in full (rest from reference TRBV18 and TRBJ1-6): NAGVMQNPRHLVRRRGQEARLRCSPMKGHSHVYWYRQLPEEGLKFMVYLQKENIIDESGMPKERFSAEFPKEGPSILRIQQVVRGDSAAYFCASFQGMSNSPLHFGNGTRLTVT.

The count of this clone is one. V and J are TRBV7-2 and TRBJ2-5, with 13 bases identical to TRBD2. The trim removed 7 bases at V and 7 bases at J, leaving 9 bases unmatched. The germline V gene encodes CDR1 SGHTA and CDR2 FQGNSA. The CDR3 contains 15 residues. The CDR3, as DNA: TGTGCCAGCACCTTGACTAGCGGGGGGATCCGGACCCAGTACTTC. Its translation: CASTLTSGGIRTQYF.

The CDR3 is CASSLVRGSGANVLTF. Written as DNA, the CDR3 is TGTGCCAGCAGCTTAGTTCGAGGGTCTGGGGCCAACGTCCTGACTTTC. This chain links TRBV13 with TRBJ2-6, with a weak D call TRBD2 (5 bases). Germline CDR1 PRHDT, CDR2 FYEKMQ (reference sequence). The V end lost 1 base, the J end lost 1 base, and 8 bases lay between the germline ends. CDR3 size: 16 residues.

The V and J genes are TRBV6-1 and TRBJ1-2; D gene uncertain. Germline values: CDR1 MNHNS, CDR2 SASEGT. This CDR3 is built from 12 residues. Trimming pared 2 bases from V and 2 bases from J, leaving 3 bases between. For the CDR3, the DNA is TGTGCCAGCAGTGAACAGAACTATGGCTACACCTTC. Translation: CASSEQNYGYTF.

The chain is built from TRBV18 and TRBJ1-2; 8 bases map to TRBD1. J was trimmed by 10 bases and V by 6 bases; bases with no gene match: 10. CDR1 KGHSH and CDR2 LQKENI come from the germline V gene. This CDR3 region has 13 residues. DNA of the CDR3: TGTGCCAGCTCCGGAGACAGGGGCGCGGACTACACCTTC. Its protein is CASSGDRGADYTF.

The chain recombines TRBV29-1 with TRBJ2-1, with D perhaps TRBD2 (6 bases). CDR3 length: 11 amino acids. The V end was cut by 7 bases, the J end by 8 bases, with 12 bases between. The germline gives CDR1 SQVTM, CDR2 ANQGSEA. The CDR3 here is CSGEVGDEQFF. The CDR3 DNA sequence: TGCAGCGGGGAGGTAGGTGATGAGCAGTTCTTC.

V gene TRBV5-1 combines with J gene TRBJ2-7; 12 bases agree with TRBD1. V lost 4 bases and J lost 4; bases outside the gene matches: 9. Looked up from germline, CDR1 is SGHRS and CDR2 is YFSETQ. The CDR3 runs 16 residues. This chain's CDR3 is CASSQSPGQGAYEQYF. CDR3 sequence (DNA): TGCGCCAGCAGCCAGAGTCCGGGACAGGGGGCTTACGAGCAGTACTTC.

The chain recombines TRBV5-4 with TRBJ1-4; TRBD1 agrees at 7 bases. Per the germline V gene, CDR1 is SGHNT and CDR2 is YYREEE (reference sequence). The CDR3 loop spans 15 amino acids. Germline trimming cut 4 bases from V and 1 base from J; bases unmatched to any gene: 4. The CDR3 sequence is CASSPRQGTNEKLFF. DNA for the CDR3: TGTGCCAGCAGCCCGAGACAGGGAACTAATGAAAAACTGTTTTTT.

This clone showed up just once. The chain links TRBV20-1 to TRBJ2-3; the D is unclear. This CDR3 comprises 16 residues. V shed 3 bases and J shed 0 bases, with 16 bases lying between them. The germline CDR1 and CDR2 sequences are DFQATT and SNEGSKA (reference sequence). CDR3: CSASGNRLPSTDTQYF. CDR3 DNA sequence: TGCAGTGCTAGTGGAAACCGGTTACCTAGCACAGATACGCAGTATTTT.

This chain connects TRBV5-4 to TRBJ1-6, with 7 bases fitting TRBD1. Germline CDR1 is SGHNT and CDR2 is YYREEE (reference sequence). The CDR3 sequence is 14 residues long. V trimming: 4 bases; J trimming: 7 bases; junction bases outside the gene matches: 5. Written as DNA, the CDR3 is TGTGCCAGCAGCATTGAACAGGGGAATTCACCCCTCCACTTT. This gives the protein CASSIEQGNSPLHF.

The V and J genes are TRBV10-2 and TRBJ1-4, with D possibly matching TRBD1 (5 bases). This CDR3 comprises 16 residues. CDR1 and CDR2 (germline): WSHSY, SAAADI. V lost 6 bases to trimming and J lost 6 bases, with 20 bases between them. CDR3 protein: CASRGLLRAVDEKLFF. CDR3 bases: TGCGCCAGCAGGGGGCTCCTAAGGGCGGTAGATGAAAAACTGTTTTTT.

This chain uses TRBV19 with TRBJ1-3; no definite D call. Germline loops: CDR1 LNHDA, CDR2 SQIVND (reference sequence). This CDR3 contains 14 residues. V dropped 5 bases and J dropped 0 bases, with 8 bases sitting between them. This CDR3 is CASSVGLSGNTIYF. The CDR3 nucleotides read TGTGCCAGTAGTGTAGGGCTCTCTGGAAACACCATATATTTT.

V usage is TRBV19 and J usage is TRBJ1-4; D is undetermined. The CDR3 spans 15 residues. Germline V gives CDR1 LNHDA, CDR2 SQIVND (reference sequence). V was cut by 5 bases and J by 5 bases, with 15 bases left in between. CDR3 residues: CASSPAPEVNEKLFF. CDR3 bases: TGTGCCAGTAGTCCAGCCCCGGAGGTCAATGAAAAACTGTTTTTT. Full variable domain (rest looked up from reference TRBV19 and TRBJ1-4): DGGITQSPKYLFRKEGQNVTLSCEQNLNHDAMYWYRQDPGQGLRLIYYSQIVNDFQKGDIAEGYSVSREKKESFPLTVTSAQKNPTAFYLCASSPAPEVNEKLFFGSGTQLSVL.

The chain carries TRBV21-1 and TRBJ2-6; the table's D call, TRBD2, was not checked against the DNA. TRBV21-1 is an annotated pseudogene. The CDR3 totals 14 residues. This chain's CDR3 is CASSISSGANVLTF. The DNA of the CDR3 is TGTGCCAGCAGCATCTCCTCTGGGGCCAACGTCCTGACTTTC.

V is TRBV19 and J is TRBJ2-7; no firm D call. With 1 base removed from V and 3 bases from J, the gap between germline ends came to 7 bases. CDR1 is LNHDA and CDR2 is SQIVND in the germline V gene (reference sequence). The CDR3 has 13 residues. The CDR3: CASSIGLDYEQYF. The DNA of the CDR3 is TGTGCCAGTAGTATAGGGTTAGACTACGAGCAGTACTTC.

J is TRBJ1-2 and V is TRBV3-1 (or the pseudogene TRBV3-2), with 9 bases matching TRBD1. The CDR3 is 14 residues long. J was trimmed by 6 bases and V by 2 bases; bases with no gene match: 4. The germline CDR1 and CDR2 sequences are LGHDT and YNNKEL (reference sequence). CDR3 protein: CASSQIQGANGYTF. CDR3 DNA sequence: TGTGCCAGCAGCCAAATACAGGGGGCCAATGGCTACACCTTC.

This rearrangement joins TRBV27 to TRBJ2-7; tentatively, D is TRBD2 (7 bases). Germline CDR1 is MNHEY and CDR2 is SMNVEV (reference sequence). V lost 6 bases, J lost 0 bases, and 18 bases lay in between. The CDR3 length is 16 residues. The CDR3: CASRRGAGDLSYEQYF. CDR3 coding DNA: TGTGCCAGCAGACGGGGGGCGGGTGATCTCTCCTACGAGCAGTACTTC.